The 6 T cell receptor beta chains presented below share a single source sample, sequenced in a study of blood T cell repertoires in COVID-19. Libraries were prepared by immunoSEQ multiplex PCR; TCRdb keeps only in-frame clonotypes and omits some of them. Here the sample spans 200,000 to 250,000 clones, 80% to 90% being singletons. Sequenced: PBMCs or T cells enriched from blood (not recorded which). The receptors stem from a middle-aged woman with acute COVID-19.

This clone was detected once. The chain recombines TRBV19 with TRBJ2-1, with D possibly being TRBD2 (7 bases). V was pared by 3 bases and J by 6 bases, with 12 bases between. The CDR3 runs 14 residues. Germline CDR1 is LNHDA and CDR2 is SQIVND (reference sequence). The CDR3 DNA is TGTGCCAGTAGTATCGTCGGGGGGCCCAATGAGCAGTTCTTC. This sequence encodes CASSIVGGPNEQFF.

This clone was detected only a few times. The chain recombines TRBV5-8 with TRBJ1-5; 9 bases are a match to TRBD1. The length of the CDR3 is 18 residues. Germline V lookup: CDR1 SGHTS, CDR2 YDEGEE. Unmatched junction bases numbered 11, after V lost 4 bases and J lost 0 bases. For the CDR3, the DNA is TGTGCCAGCAGCAAACCGGGACAGGGACCCTATAGCAATCAGCCCCAGCATTTT. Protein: CASSKPGQGPYSNQPQHF.

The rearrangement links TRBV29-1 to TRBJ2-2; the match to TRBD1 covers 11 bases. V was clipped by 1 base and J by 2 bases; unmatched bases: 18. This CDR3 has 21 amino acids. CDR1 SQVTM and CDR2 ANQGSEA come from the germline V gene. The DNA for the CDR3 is TGCAGCGTTGAAGCCCCGCGCGGACAGGGGGCAATAGATAGAAACACCGGGGAGCTGTTTTTT. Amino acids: CSVEAPRGQGAIDRNTGELFF.

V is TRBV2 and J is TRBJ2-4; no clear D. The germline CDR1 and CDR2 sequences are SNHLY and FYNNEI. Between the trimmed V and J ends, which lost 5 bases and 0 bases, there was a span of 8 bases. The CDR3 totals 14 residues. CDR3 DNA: TGTGCCAGCAGTCCCCAGTCAGCCAAAAACATTCAGTACTTC. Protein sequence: CASSPQSAKNIQYF.

The chain's CDR3 is CASSQDGASGSTDTQYF. The CDR3 bases are TGTGCCAGCAGCCAAGATGGAGCTAGCGGTAGCACAGATACGCAGTATTTT. The chain employs TRBV4-2 and TRBJ2-3, with 7 bases that match TRBD2. The germline V gene has CDR1 LGHNA and CDR2 YNFKEQ. This CDR3 region has 17 residues. V lost 0 bases and J lost 0; bases outside the gene matches: 6.

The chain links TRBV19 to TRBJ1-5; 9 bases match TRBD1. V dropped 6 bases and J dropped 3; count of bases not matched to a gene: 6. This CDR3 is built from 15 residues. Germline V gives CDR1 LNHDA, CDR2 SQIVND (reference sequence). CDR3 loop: CASSKTGGDNQPQHF. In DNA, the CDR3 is TGTGCCAGTAGCAAGACAGGGGGAGACAATCAGCCCCAGCATTTT.